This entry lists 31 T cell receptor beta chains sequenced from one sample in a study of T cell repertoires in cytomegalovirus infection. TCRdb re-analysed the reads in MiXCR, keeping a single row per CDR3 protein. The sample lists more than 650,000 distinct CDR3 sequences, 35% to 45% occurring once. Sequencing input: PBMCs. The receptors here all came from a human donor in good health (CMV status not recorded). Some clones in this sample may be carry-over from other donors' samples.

CDR3 loop: CASSQGGQGNYGYTF. As DNA, the CDR3 is TGTGCCAGCAGTCAGGGGGGACAGGGGAACTATGGCTACACCTTC. The rearrangement joins TRBV28 to TRBJ1-2; 10 nucleotides match TRBD1. Germline CDR1 MDHEN, CDR2 SYDVKM. The CDR3 has 15 amino acids. With V trimmed by 5 bases and J by 2 bases, 5 bases remained unmatched.

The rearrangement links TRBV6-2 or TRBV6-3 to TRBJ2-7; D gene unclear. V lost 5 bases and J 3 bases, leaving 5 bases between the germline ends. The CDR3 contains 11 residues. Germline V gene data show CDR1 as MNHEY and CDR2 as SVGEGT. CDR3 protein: CASSNVYEQYF. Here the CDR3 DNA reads TGTGCCAGCAGTAACGTCTACGAGCAGTACTTC.

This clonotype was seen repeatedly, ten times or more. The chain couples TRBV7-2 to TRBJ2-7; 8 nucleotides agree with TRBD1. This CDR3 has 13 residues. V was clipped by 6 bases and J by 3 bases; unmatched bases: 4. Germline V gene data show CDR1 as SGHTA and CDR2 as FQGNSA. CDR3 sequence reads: CASSNGQGYEQYF. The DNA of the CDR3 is TGTGCCAGCAGTAACGGACAGGGCTACGAGCAGTACTTC.

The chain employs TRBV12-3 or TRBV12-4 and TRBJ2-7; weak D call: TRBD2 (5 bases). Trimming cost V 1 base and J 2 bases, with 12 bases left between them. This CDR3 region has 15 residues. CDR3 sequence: CASSLGVEATYEQYF. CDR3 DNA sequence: TGTGCCAGCAGTTTAGGGGTGGAGGCAACCTACGAGCAGTACTTC.

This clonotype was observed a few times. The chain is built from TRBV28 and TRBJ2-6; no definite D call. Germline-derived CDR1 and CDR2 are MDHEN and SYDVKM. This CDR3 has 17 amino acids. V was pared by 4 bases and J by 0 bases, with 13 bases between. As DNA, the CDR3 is TGTGCCAGCAGTTCCGCAGCGAAGAGCTCTGGGGCCAACGTCCTGACTTTC. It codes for CASSSAAKSSGANVLTF.

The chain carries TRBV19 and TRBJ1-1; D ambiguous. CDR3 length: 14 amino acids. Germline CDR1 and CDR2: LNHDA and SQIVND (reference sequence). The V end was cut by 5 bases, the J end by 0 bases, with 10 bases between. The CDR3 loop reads CASSVRIMNTEAFF. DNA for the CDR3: TGTGCCAGTAGTGTAAGAATAATGAACACTGAAGCTTTCTTT.

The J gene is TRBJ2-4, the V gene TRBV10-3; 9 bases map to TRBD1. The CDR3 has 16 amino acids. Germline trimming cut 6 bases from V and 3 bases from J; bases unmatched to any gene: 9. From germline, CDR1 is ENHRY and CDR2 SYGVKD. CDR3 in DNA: TGTGCCATCAGCCAGGGACAGGGATGGAGCAAAAACATTCAGTACTTC. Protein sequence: CAISQGQGWSKNIQYF.

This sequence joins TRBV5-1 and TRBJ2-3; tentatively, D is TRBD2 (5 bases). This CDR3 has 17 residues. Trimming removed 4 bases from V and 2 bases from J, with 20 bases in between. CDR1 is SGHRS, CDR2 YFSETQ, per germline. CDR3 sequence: CASSPKIGPSLTDTQYF. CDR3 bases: TGCGCCAGCAGCCCCAAAATCGGGCCTAGCCTCACAGATACGCAGTATTTT.

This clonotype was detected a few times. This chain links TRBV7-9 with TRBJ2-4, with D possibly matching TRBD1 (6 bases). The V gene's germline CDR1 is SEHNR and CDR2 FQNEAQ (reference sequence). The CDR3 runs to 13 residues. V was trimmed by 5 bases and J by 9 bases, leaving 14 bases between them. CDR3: CASSDTGKLIQYF. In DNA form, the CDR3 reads TGTGCCAGCAGCGACACAGGGAAACTCATTCAGTACTTC.

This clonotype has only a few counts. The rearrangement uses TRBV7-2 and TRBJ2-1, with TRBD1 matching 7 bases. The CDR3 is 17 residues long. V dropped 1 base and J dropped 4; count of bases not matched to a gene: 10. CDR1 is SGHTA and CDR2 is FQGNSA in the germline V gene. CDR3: CASSLETPPGQYNEQFF. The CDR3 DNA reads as TGTGCCAGCAGCTTAGAGACTCCACCGGGACAGTACAATGAGCAGTTCTTC.

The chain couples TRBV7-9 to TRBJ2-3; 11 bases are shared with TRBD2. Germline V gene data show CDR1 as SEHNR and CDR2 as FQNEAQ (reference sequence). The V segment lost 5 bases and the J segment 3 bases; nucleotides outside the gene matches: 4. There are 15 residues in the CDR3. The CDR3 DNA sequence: TGTGCCAGCAGCCGAGGGACTAGCGGAACAGATACGCAGTATTTT. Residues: CASSRGTSGTDTQYF.

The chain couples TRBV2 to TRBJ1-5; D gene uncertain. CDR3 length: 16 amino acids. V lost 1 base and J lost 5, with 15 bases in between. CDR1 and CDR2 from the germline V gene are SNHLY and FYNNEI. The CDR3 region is CASSEGLGGQDQPQHF. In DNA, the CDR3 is TGTGCCAGCAGTGAAGGTTTGGGAGGGCAGGATCAGCCCCAGCATTTT.

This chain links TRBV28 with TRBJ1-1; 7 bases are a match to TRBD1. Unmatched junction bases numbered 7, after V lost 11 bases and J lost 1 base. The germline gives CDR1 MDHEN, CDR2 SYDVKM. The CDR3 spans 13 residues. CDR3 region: CAGQTGPNTEAFF. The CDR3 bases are TGTGCCGGCCAGACAGGGCCGAACACTGAAGCTTTCTTT.

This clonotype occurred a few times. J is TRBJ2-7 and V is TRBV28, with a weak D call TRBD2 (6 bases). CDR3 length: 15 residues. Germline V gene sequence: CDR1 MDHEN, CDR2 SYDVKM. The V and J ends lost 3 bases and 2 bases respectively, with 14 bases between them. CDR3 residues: CASSLMGGNAYEQYF. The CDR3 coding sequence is TGTGCCAGCAGTTTGATGGGGGGTAACGCCTACGAGCAGTACTTC.

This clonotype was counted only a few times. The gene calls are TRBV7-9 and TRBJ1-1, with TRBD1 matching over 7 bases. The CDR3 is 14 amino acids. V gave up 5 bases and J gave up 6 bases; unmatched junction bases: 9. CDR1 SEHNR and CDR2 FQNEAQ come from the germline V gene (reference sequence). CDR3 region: CASSLGTETSEAFF. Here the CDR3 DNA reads TGTGCCAGCAGCCTTGGGACAGAAACATCTGAAGCTTTCTTT.

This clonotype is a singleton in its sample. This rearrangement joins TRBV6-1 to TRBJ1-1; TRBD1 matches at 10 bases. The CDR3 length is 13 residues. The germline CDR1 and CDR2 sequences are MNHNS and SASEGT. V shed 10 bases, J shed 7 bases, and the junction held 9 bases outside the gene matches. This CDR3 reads CATRPGTGVEAFF. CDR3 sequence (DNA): TGTGCCACCCGCCCCGGGACAGGGGTTGAAGCTTTCTTT.

CDR3 nucleotides: TGTGCCTGGAGAACAGCGGGAAGGACTGAAGCTTTCTTT. Protein product: CAWRTAGRTEAFF. This rearrangement joins TRBV30 to TRBJ1-1; unclear D gene. The CDR3 covers 13 residues. V was clipped by 3 bases and J by 5 bases, with 13 bases between them. Germline V gene lookup returns CDR1 GTSNPN and CDR2 SVGIG (reference sequence).

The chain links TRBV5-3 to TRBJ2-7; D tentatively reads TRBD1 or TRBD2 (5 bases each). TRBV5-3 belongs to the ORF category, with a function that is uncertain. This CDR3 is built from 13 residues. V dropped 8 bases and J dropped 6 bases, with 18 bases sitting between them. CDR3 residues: CASRGVGLSEQYF. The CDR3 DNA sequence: TGTGCCAGCAGAGGGGTAGGCCTCTCCGAGCAGTACTTC.

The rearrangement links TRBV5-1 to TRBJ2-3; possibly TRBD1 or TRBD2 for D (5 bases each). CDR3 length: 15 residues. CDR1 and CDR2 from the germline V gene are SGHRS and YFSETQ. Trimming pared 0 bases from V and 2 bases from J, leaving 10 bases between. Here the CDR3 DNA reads TGCGCCAGCAGCTTGGTGGGACCACCCACAGATACGCAGTATTTT. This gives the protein CASSLVGPPTDTQYF.

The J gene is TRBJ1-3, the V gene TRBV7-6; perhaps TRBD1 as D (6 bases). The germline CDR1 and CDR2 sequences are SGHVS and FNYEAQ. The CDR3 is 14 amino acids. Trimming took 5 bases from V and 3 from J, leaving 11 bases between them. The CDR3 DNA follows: TGTGCCAGCAGCACGGCAGGGGATGGAAACACCATATATTTT. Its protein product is CASSTAGDGNTIYF.

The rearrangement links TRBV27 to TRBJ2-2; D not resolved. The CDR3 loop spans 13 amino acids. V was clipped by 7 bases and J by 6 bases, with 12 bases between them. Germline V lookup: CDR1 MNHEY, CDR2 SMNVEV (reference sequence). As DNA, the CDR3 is TGTGCCAGCATTTTTAACAGCGCCGGGGAGCTGTTTTTT. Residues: CASIFNSAGELFF.

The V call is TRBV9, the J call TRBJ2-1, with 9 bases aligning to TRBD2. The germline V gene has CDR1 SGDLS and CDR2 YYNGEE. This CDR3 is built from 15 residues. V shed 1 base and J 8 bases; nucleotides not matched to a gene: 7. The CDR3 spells CASSVLAGVTYEQFF. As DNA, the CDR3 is TGTGCCAGCAGCGTATTAGCGGGAGTGACGTATGAGCAGTTCTTC. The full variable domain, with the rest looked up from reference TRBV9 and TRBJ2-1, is DSGVTQTPKHLITATGQRVTLRCSPRSGDLSVYWYQQSLDQGLQFLIQYYNGEERAKGNILERFSAQQFPDLHSELNLSSLELGDSALYFCASSVLAGVTYEQFFGPGTRLTVL.

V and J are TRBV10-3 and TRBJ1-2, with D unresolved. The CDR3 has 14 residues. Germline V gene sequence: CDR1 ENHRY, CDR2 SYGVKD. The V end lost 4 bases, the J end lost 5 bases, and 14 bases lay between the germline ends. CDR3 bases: TGTGCCATCAGTGGAACCGACGGAATATATGGCTACACCTTC. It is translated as CAISGTDGIYGYTF.

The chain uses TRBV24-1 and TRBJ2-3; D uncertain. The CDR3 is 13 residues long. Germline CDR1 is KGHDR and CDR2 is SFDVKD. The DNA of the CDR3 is TGTGACACTTCGGCCTACTCAACAGATACGCAGTATTTT. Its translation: CDTSAYSTDTQYF.

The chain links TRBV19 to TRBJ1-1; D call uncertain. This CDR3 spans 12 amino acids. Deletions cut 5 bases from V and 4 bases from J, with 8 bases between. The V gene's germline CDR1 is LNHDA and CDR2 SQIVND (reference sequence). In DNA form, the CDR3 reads TGTGCCAGTAGTCCCGGGCCCACTGAAGCTTTCTTT. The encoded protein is CASSPGPTEAFF.

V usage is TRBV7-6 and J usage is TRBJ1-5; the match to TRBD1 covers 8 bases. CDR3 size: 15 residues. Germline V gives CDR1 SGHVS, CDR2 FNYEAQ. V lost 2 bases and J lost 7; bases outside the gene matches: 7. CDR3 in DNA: TGTGCCAGCAGCTTACCAGGGGGCGCGGGGCAGCCCCAGCATTTT. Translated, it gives CASSLPGGAGQPQHF.

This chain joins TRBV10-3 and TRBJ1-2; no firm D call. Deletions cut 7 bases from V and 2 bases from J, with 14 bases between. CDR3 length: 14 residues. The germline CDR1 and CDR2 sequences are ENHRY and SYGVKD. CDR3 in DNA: TGTGCCATCACCAAAAGTCCTGTGAACTATGGCTACACCTTC. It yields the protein CAITKSPVNYGYTF.

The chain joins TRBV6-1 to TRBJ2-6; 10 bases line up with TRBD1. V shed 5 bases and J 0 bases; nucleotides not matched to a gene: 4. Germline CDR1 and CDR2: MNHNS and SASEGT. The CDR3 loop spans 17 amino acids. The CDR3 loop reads CASSRDRGSSGANVLTF. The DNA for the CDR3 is TGTGCCAGCAGTAGGGACAGGGGATCCTCTGGGGCCAACGTCCTGACTTTC.

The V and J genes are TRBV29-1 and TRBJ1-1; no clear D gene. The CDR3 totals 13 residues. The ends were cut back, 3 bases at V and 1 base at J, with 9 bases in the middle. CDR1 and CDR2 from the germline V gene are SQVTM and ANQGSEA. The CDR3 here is CSVEFGRNTEAFF. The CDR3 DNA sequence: TGCAGCGTTGAGTTTGGAAGGAACACTGAAGCTTTCTTT.

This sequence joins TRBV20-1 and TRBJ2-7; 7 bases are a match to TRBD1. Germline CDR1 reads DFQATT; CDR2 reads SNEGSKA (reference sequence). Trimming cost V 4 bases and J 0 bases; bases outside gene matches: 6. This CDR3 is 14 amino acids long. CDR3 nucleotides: TGCAGTGCTAACCGGGACAGCTTCTCCTACGAGCAGTACTTC. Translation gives CSANRDSFSYEQYF.

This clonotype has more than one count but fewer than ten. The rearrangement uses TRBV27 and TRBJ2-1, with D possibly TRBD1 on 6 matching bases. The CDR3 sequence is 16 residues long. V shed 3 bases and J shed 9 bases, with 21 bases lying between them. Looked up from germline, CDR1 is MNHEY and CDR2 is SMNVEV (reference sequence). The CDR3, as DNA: TGTGCCAGCAGTTTTCCCTCCACCCGAGGGGGAAGTGAGCAGTTCTTC. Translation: CASSFPSTRGGSEQFF.